The rows below give T cell receptor beta chains drawn from one sample of a study of monozygotic twins with inflammatory bowel disease. From the 5' RACE reads, TCRdb lists one entry per CDR3 protein and no DNA. Its clone listing holds a few hundred thousand distinct CDR3 sequences. Sequencing used blood. The source is a human donor with ulcerative colitis or Crohn's disease, or a healthy co-twin of an affected twin (not recorded which). The CDR3 runs from the conserved cysteine through the conserved F or W. Fields, in order: V gene, J gene, CDR3 protein.

V: TRBV3-1; J: TRBJ2-7; CDR3: CASSRAQGLYEQYF
V: TRBV6-2/TRBV6-3; J: TRBJ2-2; CDR3: CASSSGLAGTNTGELFF
V: TRBV28; J: TRBJ2-7; CDR3: CASSKLSDVGFSSYEQYF
V: TRBV5-1; J: TRBJ2-3; CDR3: CASSRSGDTQYF
V: TRBV28; J: TRBJ2-1; CDR3: CASTKTGSSYNEQFF
V: TRBV20-1; J: TRBJ2-7; CDR3: CSARDQRGLYEQYF
V: TRBV7-2; J: TRBJ1-2; CDR3: CASSLVKGPGYGYTF
V: TRBV19; J: TRBJ1-5; CDR3: CASGPFAGDQPQHF
V: TRBV6-5; J: TRBJ2-3; CDR3: CASSYSGGLTDTQYF
V: TRBV7-3; J: TRBJ2-7; CDR3: CASSLSQGAYEQYF
V: TRBV5-1; J: TRBJ1-1; CDR3: CASSWETGNTEAFF
V: TRBV4-3; J: TRBJ2-2; CDR3: CASSQLVAGTSLAGELFF
V: TRBV9; J: TRBJ2-7; CDR3: CASSVDSGSTYEQYF
V: TRBV3-1; J: TRBJ2-3; CDR3: CASSQDRTSMVVF
V: TRBV19; J: TRBJ1-1; CDR3: CASSKQGGTEAFF
V: TRBV7-9; J: TRBJ1-1; CDR3: CASSEVPVAGGTEAFF
V: TRBV6-6; J: TRBJ1-6; CDR3: CANRDSYNSPLYF
V: TRBV20-1; J: TRBJ2-7; CDR3: CSARVQGIDEQYF
V: TRBV20-1; J: TRBJ1-5; CDR3: CSARSWTGNQPQHF
V: TRBV9; J: TRBJ2-2; CDR3: CASSGGGLAGEGGELFF
V: TRBV19; J: TRBJ2-1; CDR3: CASSTYTGSYNEQFF
V: TRBV3-1; J: TRBJ1-1; CDR3: CASSLAPRMGTEAFF
V: TRBV27; J: TRBJ1-1; CDR3: CASSRGTHTEAFF
V: TRBV19; J: TRBJ2-7; CDR3: CASSAGILNSYEQYF
V: TRBV7-9; J: TRBJ1-4; CDR3: CASSLHSGATNEKLFF
V: TRBV11-1; J: TRBJ2-7; CDR3: CASSSRGLVGEQYF
V: TRBV6-5; J: TRBJ1-1; CDR3: CASSYRGSPINTEAFF
V: TRBV12-3/TRBV12-4; J: TRBJ1-3; CDR3: CASSLAVSGNTIYF